This TCR beta chain was recovered during a study of cytomegalovirus exposure and HLA in healthy donors. This PCR relied on a set of 60 Vbeta primers and 13 Jbeta primers. The data were produced by immunoSEQ multiplex PCR, yet TCRdb's version contains in-frame clones alone and is incomplete. The sample has 85,000 to 120,000 clones, approximately 85% seen once. The germline gives CDR1 SQVTM, CDR2 ANQGSEA. V lost 4 bases and J lost 3, with 9 bases in between. The length of the CDR3 is 12 residues. The sample holds a few counts of this clone. The receptor comes from a man in his fifties or sixties in good health and CMV-seronegative. The specimen sequenced was PBMCs. The rearrangement joins TRBV29-1 to TRBJ1-1, with D uncertain. In nucleotides, the CDR3 is TGCAGCGTTGGGACTGCTGACACTGAAGCTTTCTTT. This gives the protein CSVGTADTEAFF. The whole variable domain, filled in from reference TRBV29-1 and TRBJ1-1, reads SAVISQKPSRDICQRGTSLTIQCQVDSQVTMMFWYRQQPGQSLTLIATANQGSEATYESGFVIDKFPISRPNLTFSTLTVSNMSPEDSSIYLCSVGTADTEAFFGQGTRLTVV.